This T cell receptor (beta chain) emerged from a study of cytomegalovirus exposure and HLA in healthy donors (dated by TCRdb to 2015 to 2018). Background for the entire study: An earlier analysis of several hundred of the donors reported 250 to 300 Gb of sequence data and around 120 million unique TCR beta sequences from roughly 200 million T cells. An early release that covered about 640 HLA-typed donors contained around 300 gigabases of sequencing data and 80 million or so unique TCR sequences. Of the approximately 400 genotyped donors, approximately 83% fell in the genetic ancestry cluster associated with self-reported Caucasian donors. The study aimed to test whether signatures of past pathogen exposure could be identified by cataloging public T cell receptors. The study profiled the T cell repertoires of hundreds of subjects by immunosequencing and related them to cytomegalovirus serostatus. In addition to the first cohort of 666 subjects, a separate validation cohort of 120 different subjects was used. High-throughput TCR immunosequencing, statistical association of individual TCRs with disease status, and machine learning were combined to predict cytomegalovirus infection status. A later analysis re-analyzed previously published TCR beta repertoires from roughly 600 donors and added high-resolution HLA genotyping to study TCR occurrence patterns. Rather than drawing on any new phenotypic data, the later analysis identified candidate immune exposures from TCR beta sequences and the way those sequences occurred across donors. To decide whether each TCR beta V gene segment behaved as functional or pseudogenic, an earlier analysis of approximately 600 of the donors relied on high-throughput TCR beta sequencing. Donor age, sex, ethnicity and CMV serostatus were compiled alongside the repertoire data. In a later genetic analysis, genome-wide SNP genotypes for about 65% of the roughly 670 donors were used, and that subset was treated as a discovery cohort. Every repertoire in the discovery cohort had been generated on one and the same sequencing platform. HLA typing covered class I and class II loci at four-digit resolution. The number of typed donors differed by locus: about 620-630 for A, B, C, DRB1 and DQB1; approximately 520 for DQA1; 600 to 610 for DPA1; and around 450 for DPB1. Several DR-DQ haplotypes were treated as single units for association and clustering because of strong linkage in the cohort. Across roughly 420 genotyped donors of the cohort, an average of about 250,000 unique TCR beta nucleotide sequences per donor were sequenced, and roughly 20% of those sequences were non-productive.

Of note for this clone: Its antigen has not been determined. Per-nucleotide qualities are absent, and no much larger clonotype sits a single base away.

What the work shows at the level of the full study, not this receptor alone: An association between a missense DCLRE1C variant and V-gene and J-gene trimming of TCR beta chains was found in a later genetic analysis and replicated in an independent cohort. In a later analysis, most CMV-associated TCR beta chains were found to appear HLA-restricted, with HLA associations seemingly driven largely by CMV exposure. In an earlier analysis of under 600 of the donors, most TCR beta V segments were observed in productive rearrangements about 87% or about 30% of the time, broadly matching IMGT annotations. In vitro tests confirmed that a few of the cytomegalovirus-associated TCR beta chains recognize cytomegalovirus antigens. Because the 87-base-pair reads could not distinguish some IMGT-functional V segments, including TRBV6-2 and TRBV6-3, those segments were excluded. The study gave a list of 150 to 200 TCR beta chains associated with cytomegalovirus. Correlated functional status among segregating V segments might be attributable to linkage disequilibrium, but an unknown experimental factor could not be ruled out. Compared with the approximately 720-donor mean, donors in an Asian-associated ancestry cluster had fewer N-insertions in productive TCRs, according to a later genetic analysis. The presence/absence analyses assumed that sequencing depth was roughly uniform across donors, and that assumption may not be true. Only TCR beta chains were sequenced in this cohort, and the absence of alpha or paired-chain data limited detectable features. A further reported finding was that TCR beta sequences accurately predicted the HLA-A and HLA-B alleles for most subjects in the first cohort. In a later analysis, several top co-occurrence clusters were reported to appear linked to parvovirus B19, influenza, CMV and Epstein-Barr virus. Most TCR sequences were observed very rarely across donors, whereas some public TCRs were present in many individuals. HLA typing was unavailable for some donors at each locus, so association tests used only the typed subset. Immune exposure information for the cohort was limited to CMV serostatus. When HLA alleles, especially DR and DQ, strongly co-occurred, TCR associations were difficult to assign to individual alleles. The classifier was reported to diagnose cytomegalovirus status with high specificity and sensitivity in both the original and validation cohorts. A cluster of highly shared sequence variants was judged likely to represent a technical artifact of the sequencing pipeline. A later analysis found that HLA-associated TCR beta chains were more clonally expanded and had lower generation probabilities than equally common non-associated chains. Specific HLA alleles were associated with 15,000 to 20,000 TCR beta sequences at a false discovery rate of 0.05 in a later analysis. About 15 rarely observed V segments, including chromosome 9 orphons, were excluded from the earlier analysis of about 500 of the donors because counts were too low. In a later analysis, TCR association rates were found to vary across HLA loci, with the most associated TCRs seen for DRB1 alleles and the fewest for HLA-C alleles. According to the authors, the approach could potentially be generalized to other disease states and immunological phenotypes.

The junction shows trimming of 5 bases on V and 2 bases on J, plus 13 bases between the germline ends. CDR1 and CDR2 (MNHEY, SVGAGI) derive from the germline V gene. Inclusive of the bounding cysteine and phenylalanine, the CDR3 is 14 residues long. Only the CDR3 region is kept as DNA, spanning 42 bases read in frame from base 1. The cohort was made up of approximately 700 healthy bone marrow donors. Cohort members were all nominally healthy when sampled, although unrecorded immune exposures were likely present. The donor tested CMV seropositive and was one of the 289 seropositive cohort members. A peripheral blood sample was collected from each donor, and TCR beta sequencing was performed on peripheral blood mononuclear cells. Genomic DNA extraction from the blood cell samples was performed with the Qiagen DNeasy Blood Extraction Kit. Library creation used the immunoSEQ multiplex PCR assay. A mixture of 60 forward primers for TCR Vbeta segments and 13 reverse primers for TCR Jbeta segments was used in the multiplex PCR. The CDR3 region of rearranged TCR beta genes was amplified from genomic DNA by a multiplex PCR assay. Amplified TCR beta libraries were sequenced as 87-base-pair reads on the Illumina HiSeq System. Concerning the study's data processing: In a later analysis, about 80 million unique TCR beta chains were counted across the 690 or so repertoires, and roughly 11 million of these chains were shared by at least two donors. A nearest-neighbor algorithm error-corrected the raw reads and collapsed the reads into unique sequences, merging closely related sequences to remove PCR and sequencing errors. V, D and J gene segments were assigned by aligning CDR3 sequences to IMGT reference sequences. Each retained sequence needed at least a six-nucleotide match to both a V gene segment and a J gene segment. A rearrangement counted as productive if the CDR3 had no stop codons and remained in frame with V and J, and every other rearrangement counted as non-productive. CDR3 was defined according to IMGT convention as the region running from the second conserved V-encoded cysteine to the conserved J-encoded phenylalanine. In an earlier analysis of 587 of the donors, sequences lacking an unambiguous match to a single V gene segment were excluded. In an earlier analysis of almost 600 of the donors, a V segment was called functional when productive rearrangements were above 56.7%, and segregating when the standard deviation between donors exceeded 5%. A statistical classification framework was developed to diagnose cytomegalovirus status using the catalog of TCR beta chain sequences. In a later analysis, V and J genes were assigned by comparing TCR nucleotide sequences against IMGT/GENE-DB human TR gene sequences. In a later analysis, CDR3 sequences and most-parsimonious VDJ recombination scenarios were assigned using the TCRdist pipeline. A later analysis defined each TCR beta chain by its CDR3 amino acid sequence plus V-gene family, and excluded reads lacking a unique V-gene family. As a way to deal with suspected cross-contamination and a sequencing artifact, a later analysis dropped approximately 590 nucleotide sequences that were highly shared and had low generation probability. For each public chain, a later analysis derived a clonal expansion index from normalized ranks of inferred template counts within each repertoire. A later analysis computed generation probabilities with a VDJ recombination model fitted to out-of-frame rearrangements, and checked the results against IGoR. A later analysis scored TCR-TCR, TCR-HLA and TCR-CMV co-occurrence with hypergeometric tests, applying a repertoire-size bias correction to TCR pairs. A later analysis estimated false discovery rates by permuting HLA or CMV assignments 20 times. In a later analysis, co-occurring TCRs were grouped using DBSCAN, with TCRdist sequence similarity added in when clustering inside HLA-allele-positive subsets. Repertoires with fewer than 30,000 or more than 120,000 public chains were left out of co-occurrence clustering, as were about five repertoires with anomalous nucleotide sharing. TCRdb obtained this table from immuneACCESS and retained in-frame rearrangements with V and J assigned. These tables miss some clones; where compared with another copy, unresolved V genes account for less than half of the shortfall, and the remainder is unexplained. V, J and clone size were drawn from that table, and D and trimming were deduced from the DNA. This sample is represented by 74,000 or so clones; roughly 79% of them were singletons. The ten largest make up around 5.1% of the sample.

This sequence uses TRBV6-5 and TRBJ2-7; a weak D assignment points to TRBD1 (6 bases agree). This sequence was found in a male donor in good health and CMV-seropositive. Sequenced material: PBMCs. The sequenced DNA: TGTGCCAGCAGTCTGGGCCAGGGGACCTACGAGCAGTACTTC. This is translated as CASSLGQGTYEQYF.